A single sample gave rise to the 21 T cell receptor beta chains below, sequenced in a study of T cell repertoires in cytomegalovirus infection. Each CDR3 protein is one row after TCRdb ran MiXCR on the reads. The sample contains fewer than 650,000 distinct CDR3 sequences, almost 40% of which appear only once. The antigens these receptors bind are not known. Material: cultured PBMCs, obtained from culture after CMV antigen stimulation. The receptors originated from a human donor in good health (CMV status not recorded). Some clones in this sample may be carry-over from other donors' samples.

The chain recombines TRBV19 with TRBJ2-1; D gene ambiguous. Germline V gene data show CDR1 as LNHDA and CDR2 as SQIVND (reference sequence). This CDR3 spans 14 amino acids. V lost 5 bases and J 9 bases, leaving 17 bases between the germline ends. This CDR3 reads CASSPFVEIGEQFF. The CDR3 nucleotides are TGTGCCAGTAGTCCCTTCGTGGAGATCGGTGAGCAGTTCTTC.

This clonotype has only a few counts. The chain links TRBV6-2 or TRBV6-3 to TRBJ2-3; 9 positions agree with TRBD1. The CDR3 has 15 residues. Trimming at V came to 5 bases and at J to 6 bases, leaving 9 bases not matched to a gene. In germline, CDR1 is MNHEY, CDR2 SVGEGT. CDR3 sequence (DNA): TGTGCCAGCAGTCGCCCGGGACAGGGAATGGATACGCAGTATTTT. Its protein product is CASSRPGQGMDTQYF.

This clonotype was detected only a few times. V usage is TRBV7-2 and J usage is TRBJ1-2, with D possibly matching TRBD1 (5 bases). This CDR3 spans 13 amino acids. Trimming removed 6 bases at V and 8 bases at J, with 16 bases between. Germline CDR1 SGHTA, CDR2 FQGNSA. CDR3 DNA sequence: TGTGCCAGCAGACAGGCAGGATCGGGAGGCTACACCTTC. Protein: CASRQAGSGGYTF. Combining the CDR3 with reference TRBV7-2 and TRBJ1-2 gives the whole variable domain GAGVSQSPSNKVTEKGKDVELRCDPISGHTALYWYRQSLGQGLEFLIYFQGNSAPDKSGLPSDRFSAERTGGSVSTLTIQRTQQEDSAVYLCASRQAGSGGYTFGSGTRLTVV.

This clonotype was seen a few times. V is TRBV7-2 and J is TRBJ2-3; D unclear. Germline loops: CDR1 SGHTA, CDR2 FQGNSA. Trimming shortened V by 1 base and J by 6 bases, and 14 bases separated the two germline ends. There are 15 residues in the CDR3. Here the CDR3 DNA reads TGTGCCAGCAGCTTAGTGGGCAGGAGAAGTGATACGCAGTATTTT. Protein sequence: CASSLVGRRSDTQYF.

This chain uses TRBV7-8 with TRBJ1-5; possibly TRBD1 for D (5 bases). Germline CDR1 is SGHVS and CDR2 is FQNEAQ. CDR3 length: 14 residues. V was clipped by 5 bases and J by 2 bases, with 10 bases between them. The CDR3 sequence: CASSPRGRNQPQHF. DNA of the CDR3: TGTGCCAGCAGCCCGAGGGGACGCAATCAGCCCCAGCATTTT.

This clonotype showed up just a few times. V and J are TRBV11-2 and TRBJ2-2, with D unresolved. V was shortened by 5 bases and J by 4 bases, with 8 bases between the two germline ends. There are 13 residues in the CDR3. CDR1 and CDR2 from the germline V gene are SGHAT and FQNNGV. The CDR3 DNA follows: TGTGCCAGCAGCAATGCAGGCACCGGGGAGCTGTTTTTT. It yields the protein CASSNAGTGELFF.

This clonotype has only a few counts. The CDR3 DNA reads TGTGCCAGCAGTTACCTAGCGGGAGCTCGCGATGAGCAGTTCTTC. Amino acid sequence: CASSYLAGARDEQFF. V and J are TRBV6-6 and TRBJ2-1, with 10 bases lining up with TRBD2. With V trimmed by 2 bases and J by 8 bases, 6 bases remained unmatched. The CDR3 runs to 15 residues. Germline CDR1 is MNHNY and CDR2 is SVGAGI (reference sequence).

This chain uses TRBV7-6 with TRBJ2-1; 14 bases align to TRBD2. Germline assignment: CDR1 SGHVS and CDR2 FNYEAQ. The V gene end was trimmed by 1 base and the J gene end by 12 bases; junction bases not matched to a gene: 8. The CDR3 has 16 residues. As DNA, the CDR3 is TGTGCCAGCAGCTTAGAGGGGACTAGCGGGAGAGGTCGGCAGTTCTTC. Its protein product is CASSLEGTSGRGRQFF.

This clonotype was picked up a small number of times. This sequence joins TRBV5-1 and TRBJ2-1; D perhaps matches TRBD2 (5 bases). Germline CDR1 and CDR2: SGHRS and YFSETQ. The CDR3 length is 16 residues. Trimming left V 5 bases short and J 0 bases short, with 15 bases between. The CDR3 nucleotides read TGCGCCAGCAGACCTCGAGCGGAGAGCTCCTACAATGAGCAGTTCTTC. Residues: CASRPRAESSYNEQFF. Looking up the rest from reference TRBV5-1 and TRBJ2-1 gives the full variable domain: KAGVTQTPRYLIKTRGQQVTLSCSPISGHRSVSWYQQTPGQGLQFLFEYFSETQRNKGNFPGRFSGRQFSNSRSEMNVSTLELGDSALYLCASRPRAESSYNEQFFGPGTRLTVL.

This chain uses TRBV6-2 or TRBV6-3 with TRBJ1-2; D remains unclear. The V end was cut by 6 bases, the J end by 0 bases, with 8 bases between. In germline, CDR1 is MNHEY, CDR2 SVGEGT. The CDR3 runs to 13 residues. CDR3 DNA: TGTGCCAGCAGGGGGATAGCTAACTATGGCTACACCTTC. It translates to CASRGIANYGYTF.

This clonotype was seen more than once but under ten times. The chain combines TRBV12-3 or TRBV12-4 with TRBJ2-3; either TRBD1 or TRBD2 may supply D (5 bases each). Trimming shortened V by 1 base and J by 6 bases, and 11 bases separated the two germline ends. This CDR3 is 14 amino acids long. As DNA, the CDR3 is TGTGCCAGCAGTTTAGGTTTGGGGGTTGATACGCAGTATTTT. Protein product: CASSLGLGVDTQYF.

About this clonotype itself: A read error is likely, as this CDR3 ends without the conserved phenylalanine or tryptophan. Because the CDR3's place on the DNA is in doubt, the DNA is left out and the CDR3 is given as listed by TCRdb. The J gene is TRBJ2-7, the V gene TRBV7-2; TRBD2, the table's D call, lacks a check against the DNA. The length of the CDR3 is 17 amino acids, counting both ends. From germline, CDR1 is SGHTA and CDR2 FQGNSA. CDR3 amino acids: CASSATSGRGSSYEKYC.

The gene calls are TRBV5-1 and TRBJ2-2; no clear D gene. CDR1 and CDR2 (germline): SGHRS, YFSETQ. The ends were cut back, 3 bases at V and 4 bases at J, with 10 bases in the middle. The CDR3 covers 14 residues. The CDR3 loop is CASSSSTTTGELFF. The CDR3 DNA reads TGCGCCAGCAGCTCCTCGACAACCACCGGGGAGCTGTTTTTT.

This clonotype was observed a handful of times. The chain uses TRBV25-1 and TRBJ1-1; a possible D gene is TRBD1 (6 bases). Trimming left V 4 bases short and J 2 bases short, with 11 bases between. The CDR3 loop spans 14 amino acids. Germline CDR1 MGHDK, CDR2 SYGVNS. CDR3 in DNA: TGTGCCAGCAGTGCCAACAGGGTCAACACTGAAGCTTTCTTT. This codes for CASSANRVNTEAFF.

This clonotype showed up just a few times. The V call is TRBV6-5, the J call TRBJ2-7; D might be TRBD2 (5 bases). The V end was cut by 4 bases, the J end by 6 bases, with 10 bases between. The CDR3 is 12 amino acids. The germline CDR1 and CDR2 sequences are MNHEY and SVGAGI. This CDR3 reads CASSFRGSEQYF. CDR3 coding DNA: TGTGCCAGCAGTTTTCGAGGGAGCGAGCAGTACTTC.

In regard to this clonotype: Just one base apart from a much larger clone, this may be a read error. The chain joins TRBV25-1 to TRBJ2-3, with 15 bases identical to TRBD2. The V gene's germline CDR1 is MGHDK and CDR2 SYGVNS. The CDR3 has 15 amino acids. Losses at the gene ends were 6 bases for V and 5 bases for J; bases not matched to a gene: 3. The CDR3 spells CASRSGLAGGDTQYF. CDR3 nucleotides: TGTGCCAGCAGATCGGGACTAGCGGGGGGAGATACGCAGTATTTT. Together with reference TRBV25-1 and TRBJ2-3, the CDR3 gives the full variable domain: EADIYQTPRYLVIGTGKKITLECSQTMGHDKMYWYQQDPGMELHLIHYSYGVNSTEKGDLSSESTVSRIRTEHFPLTLESARPSHTSQYLCASRSGLAGGDTQYFGPGTRLTVL.

CDR3 sequence reads: CSVDPTGYGTEAFF. The CDR3 DNA reads TGCAGTGTGGACCCGACAGGGTATGGCACTGAAGCTTTCTTT. This chain links TRBV20-1 with TRBJ1-1, with 7 nucleotides matching TRBD1. The CDR3 loop spans 14 amino acids. Germline assignment: CDR1 DFQATT and CDR2 SNEGSKA (reference sequence). V lost 7 bases and J lost 4; bases outside the gene matches: 12.

CDR3 bases: TGTGCCAGCAGCTTGGTGGCGGGAGGCCGTCAGTACTTC. Translation gives CASSLVAGGRQYF. The J gene is TRBJ2-1, the V gene TRBV7-2; 8 bases match TRBD2. The J call may be in error: the DNA end matches TRBJ2-4 better. The CDR3 contains 13 residues. The germline CDR1 and CDR2 sequences are SGHTA and FQGNSA.

The rearrangement links TRBV7-8 to TRBJ2-5; the match to TRBD2 covers 12 bases. V was pared by 5 bases and J by 0 bases, with 1 base of the junction left unmatched. The CDR3 sequence is 15 residues long. Germline CDR1 is SGHVS and CDR2 is FQNEAQ. The CDR3 DNA reads TGTGCCAGCAGCCGGACTAGCGGGGACCAAGAGACCCAGTACTTC. Translated: CASSRTSGDQETQYF.

Comment on this clonotype: Relative to the germline gene, one junction end is altered; a read error may explain this. The chain combines TRBV7-6 with TRBJ2-2; the D gene is possibly TRBD1 (7 bases). The CDR3 has 17 amino acids. The germline gives CDR1 SGHVS, CDR2 FNYEAQ. CDR3 DNA sequence: TGTGCCAGCAGCACCTGGGACAGCAGGGAGGCAACCGGGGAGCTGTATTTT. Its protein product is CASSTWDSREATGELYF.

V usage is TRBV28 and J usage is TRBJ2-2, with D unresolved. The CDR3 contains 13 residues. V lost 11 bases, J lost 0 bases, and 10 bases lay in between. CDR1 and CDR2 (germline): MDHEN, SYDVKM. CDR3 bases: TGTGCCCTACAGAATACGAACACCGGGGAGCTGTTTTTT. Translating gives CALQNTNTGELFF. Looking up the rest from reference TRBV28 and TRBJ2-2 gives the full variable domain: DVKVTQSSRYLVKRTGEKVFLECVQDMDHENMFWYRQDPGLGLRLIYFSYDVKMKEKGDIPEGYSVSREKKERFSLILESASTNQTSMYLCALQNTNTGELFFGEGSRLTVL.